This is a list of T cell receptor beta chains from one sample in a study of blood T cell repertoires in COVID-19. Sequencing was performed with immunoSEQ multiplex PCR; in TCRdb, only in-frame clones are kept and a portion is missing. The sample carries about 300,000 clones, over 80% recorded once. The sequencing input was peripheral blood. These receptors were collected from a woman in her thirties or forties who had recovered from COVID-19. Each CDR3 is given with its conserved first and last residue. D genes are given only for firm matches. Part of the rows lack a size; the others show once, few, many or a class for expanded clones.

>-|TRBJ2-7|TRBV30|-
TGTGCCTGGAGTGGCCCCGGGAAGAGCTCCTACGAGCAGTACTTC
CAWSGPGKSSYEQYF
>-|TRBJ2-5|TRBV7-2|TRBD2
TGTGCCAGCAGCCCACTAACTAGCGGAGAAGAGACCCAGTACTTC
CASSPLTSGEETQYF
>-|TRBJ1-2|TRBV5-5|-
TGTGCCAGCAGCTTGCGGCAGGGGCTATACTATGGCTACACCTTC
CASSLRQGLYYGYTF
>few|TRBJ1-2|TRBV2|-
TGTGCCAGCGCGACTGTAACCGGGAGGAATGGCTACACCTTC
CASATVTGRNGYTF
>-|TRBJ2-3|TRBV5-1|TRBD2
TGCGCCAGCAGCTTGGCGGGGACTAGCGGGGCTAGCACAGATACGCAGTATTTT
CASSLAGTSGASTDTQYF
>-|TRBJ2-1|TRBV7-9|TRBD2
TGTGCCAGCAGCCCGACTAGCGGGGGGGCAAACGAGCAGTTCTTC
CASSPTSGGANEQFF
>once|TRBJ1-2|TRBV9|-
TGTGCCAGCAGCGTATCGGAGGGGTATGGCTACACCTTC
CASSVSEGYGYTF
>once|TRBJ2-2|TRBV9|TRBD1
TGTGCCAGCAACCCCCCCGGACAGGGGGCCACCGGGGAGCTGTTTTTT
CASNPPGQGATGELFF
>-|TRBJ2-6|TRBV7-2|-
TGTGCCAGCAGCTTAGAGGGTCTTGGGAGCTCTGGGGCCAACGTCCTGACTTTC
CASSLEGLGSSGANVLTF
>few|TRBJ1-2|TRBV5-6|-
TGTGCCAGCAGCGAACTTAACTATGGCTACACCTTC
CASSELNYGYTF
>-|TRBJ2-3|TRBV28|-
TGTGCCAGCAGTTTACAGGCAGGGGGCACAGATACGCAGTATTTT
CASSLQAGGTDTQYF
>-|TRBJ2-7|TRBV10-3|-
TGTGCCATCCGAGGGCATGGCTCCTACGAGCAGTACTTC
CAIRGHGSYEQYF
>-|TRBJ1-1|TRBV6-5|-
TGTGCCAGCAGTCCTAGACGGGGACTAGGTGAAGCTTTCTTT
CASSPRRGLGEAFF
>-|TRBJ2-5|TRBV6-5|-
TGTGCCAGCAGTTACTCGATCGGAGAGACCCAGTACTTC
CASSYSIGETQYF
>-|TRBJ1-1|TRBV4-2|-
TGTGCCAGCAGCCAAGATTTCGGGTCAGCTGAAGCTTTCTTT
CASSQDFGSAEAFF
>-|TRBJ2-1|TRBV1|-
TGCACCAGCAGACCGGGAGGGTCATACAATGAGCAGTTCTTC
CTSRPGGSYNEQFF
>-|TRBJ1-6|TRBV6-1|-
TGTGCCAGCAGTGAGATGACAGCTTATAATTCACCCCTCCACTTT
CASSEMTAYNSPLHF
>-|TRBJ2-2|TRBV7-9|-
TGTGCCAGCAGCTTAGCCGGGACCGGGACATCGAACACCGGGGAGCTGTTTTTT
CASSLAGTGTSNTGELFF
>once|TRBJ1-2|TRBV7-9|-
TGTGCCAGCAGTGACAGTAACTATGGCTACACCTTC
CASSDSNYGYTF
>-|TRBJ1-1|TRBV4-3|TRBD1
TGCGCCAGCAGCCAAGAGGCCAGGGGGGAAGGTGAAGCTTTCTTT
CASSQEARGEGEAFF
>-|TRBJ1-4|TRBV5-1|TRBD1
TGCGCCAGCAGGCCCGGGACAGGGGATGAAAAACTGTTTTTT
CASRPGTGDEKLFF
>-|TRBJ2-3|TRBV9|TRBD2
TGTGCCAGCAGCGTAGCTGGACTAGCGGGGACAGATACGCAGTATTTT
CASSVAGLAGTDTQYF
>few|TRBJ1-4|TRBV5-4|-
TGTGCCAGCAGCCCAGGACAGACACCAACTAATGAAAAACTGTTTTTT
CASSPGQTPTNEKLFF
>-|TRBJ1-2|TRBV19|-
TGTGCCAGTAGTATTGGGGACAAACGGACAGTTACGGGTGGCTACACCTTC
CASSIGDKRTVTGGYTF
>-|TRBJ1-1|TRBV7-9|-
TGTGCCAGCAGCTTCGGGAGATTGAACACTGAAGCTTTCTTT
CASSFGRLNTEAFF
>-|TRBJ2-7|TRBV6-1|TRBD2
TGTGCCAGCAGGACTAGCGGGGGGAGCGACGAGCAGTACTTC
CASRTSGGSDEQYF
>-|TRBJ1-1|TRBV10-3|-
TGTGCCATCAGCGCGGGGGCCACTGAAGCTTTCTTT
CAISAGATEAFF
>-|TRBJ2-1|TRBV11-3|-
TGTGCCAGCAGCGCCCGGTGGGAGGATGAGCAGTTCTTC
CASSARWEDEQFF
>-|TRBJ2-7|TRBV13|-
TGTGCCAGCAGCCCACACGGGGTCCCCTACGAGCAGTACTTC
CASSPHGVPYEQYF
>-|TRBJ2-1|TRBV6-5|TRBD1
TGTGCCAGCAGCCCGACAGGGAGCTCCTACAATGAGCAGTTCTTC
CASSPTGSSYNEQFF
>-|TRBJ2-5|TRBV6-5|TRBD2
TGTGCCAGCAGTTATCTGGGGGGGGAGACCCAGTACTTC
CASSYLGGETQYF
>-|TRBJ2-1|TRBV5-1|TRBD2
TGCGCCAGCAGCTTGAGTCCAGCGGGGGGGCGAGAGCAGTTCTTC
CASSLSPAGGREQFF
>-|TRBJ2-3|TRBV3-1/TRBV3-2|-
TGTGCCAGCAGCCAAGCTTACACAGATACGCAGTATTTT
CASSQAYTDTQYF
>few|TRBJ2-7|TRBV19|TRBD1
TGTGCCAGTAGTCCCCGCGGGACAGGGTCGTACGAGCAGTACTTC
CASSPRGTGSYEQYF
>few|TRBJ1-2|TRBV18|TRBD1
TGTGCCAGCTCACTAGGGGGACAGCCTAACTATGGCTACACCTTC
CASSLGGQPNYGYTF
>-|TRBJ2-5|TRBV15|-
TGTGCCACCAGCAGAGATCTGACCCAGTACTTC
CATSRDLTQYF
>-|TRBJ1-1|TRBV7-9|-
TGTGCCAGCCCCCCCGGGGGGCGATGGGGCACTGAAGCTTTCTTT
CASPPGGRWGTEAFF
>-|TRBJ1-2|TRBV5-1|TRBD1
TGCGCCAGCAGCTCGAACCCGGGACAGGGCGGCTATGGCTACACCTTC
CASSSNPGQGGYGYTF
>-|TRBJ2-7|TRBV7-2|TRBD2
TGTGCCAGCAGCTTCTCAGAAGCGGGAGAGCAGTACTTC
CASSFSEAGEQYF
>-|TRBJ1-2|TRBV5-4|-
TGTGCCAGCAGCAGGCCGGGAGGGGCGCGTGGCTACACCTTC
CASSRPGGARGYTF
>-|TRBJ2-7|TRBV19|TRBD1
TGTGCCAGCCATCCCGGGACAGCACATACCACCTACGAGCAGTACTTC
CASHPGTAHTTYEQYF
>-|TRBJ2-1|TRBV10-2|TRBD2
TGCGCCAGCCTACTCACCGGGACTAGAAATGAGCAGTTCTTC
CASLLTGTRNEQFF
>-|TRBJ2-2|TRBV4-2|-
TGTGCCAGCAGCCAAGAAGAGGCCGGAAGCGGGGAGCTGTTTTTT
CASSQEEAGSGELFF
>-|TRBJ1-4|TRBV27|-
TGTGCCAGCAGTCTCCGACCGGGGGGCAATGAAAAACTGTTTTTT
CASSLRPGGNEKLFF
>-|TRBJ1-1|TRBV3-1/TRBV3-2|TRBD1
TGTGCCAGCACCATCAGGGGGGCGAACACTGAAGCTTTCTTT
CASTIRGANTEAFF
>-|TRBJ2-5|TRBV6-2/TRBV6-3|TRBD2
TGTGCCAGCAGTTACTCGAGGGGCGGGAGAGAGACCCAGTACTTC
CASSYSRGGRETQYF
>-|TRBJ1-1|TRBV29-1|-
TGCAGCGTTGTCCGGGTGCCCATGAACACTGAAGCTTTCTTT
CSVVRVPMNTEAFF
>few|TRBJ1-1|TRBV7-9|-
TGTGCCAGCAGCTTAGGGAGGCCAGAAGCTTTCTTT
CASSLGRPEAFF
>-|TRBJ1-4|TRBV9|-
TGTGCCAGCAGCCCCAGGACCGCGGGGGATGAAAAACTGTTTTTT
CASSPRTAGDEKLFF
>-|TRBJ2-7|TRBV19|-
TGTGCCAGTAGCCAGGGACTCTTCTCCTACGAGCAGTACTTC
CASSQGLFSYEQYF
>-|TRBJ2-3|TRBV5-4|-
TGTGCCAGCAGCTTGGAAGTGGGCGGGGTCGGGGATACGCAGTATTTT
CASSLEVGGVGDTQYF